Included here is one TCR beta chain sequence, with context. V lost 0 bases to trimming and J lost 2 bases; unmatched junction nucleotides: 7. Germline V gene sequence: CDR1 MNHNS, CDR2 SASEGT. There are 17 residues in the CDR3. Under the authors' procedure: Amplifying reference gene primers gave estimates of nucleated cell counts. Libraries were prepared by immunoSEQ multiplex PCR; TCRdb keeps only in-frame clonotypes and omits some of them. D and trimming were read from the DNA, whereas the V and J calls and clone size are those reported in that table. The sample contains approximately 200,000 clones, roughly 88% of which appear only once. The sample comes from a study of blood T cell repertoires in COVID-19.

This chain links TRBV6-1 with TRBJ2-1, with 7 nucleotides matching TRBD2. This clonotype was obtained from a woman between 25 and 40 years old who had been exposed to COVID-19. Sequencing was done on a sample of PBMCs or T cells enriched from blood (not recorded which). In DNA form, the CDR3 reads TGTGCCAGCAGTGAAGCATGGGTGAGCGGGGCCTACAATGAGCAGTTCTTC. Protein: CASSEAWVSGAYNEQFF.